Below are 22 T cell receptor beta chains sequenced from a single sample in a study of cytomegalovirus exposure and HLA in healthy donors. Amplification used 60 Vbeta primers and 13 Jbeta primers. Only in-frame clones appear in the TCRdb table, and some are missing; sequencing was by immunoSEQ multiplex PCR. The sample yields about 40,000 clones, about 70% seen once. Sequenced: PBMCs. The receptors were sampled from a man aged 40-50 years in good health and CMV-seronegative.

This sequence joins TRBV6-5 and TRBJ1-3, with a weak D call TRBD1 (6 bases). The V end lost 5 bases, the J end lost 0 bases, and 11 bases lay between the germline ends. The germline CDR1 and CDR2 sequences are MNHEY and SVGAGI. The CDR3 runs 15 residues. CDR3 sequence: CASSPDRYSGNTIYF. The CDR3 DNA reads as TGTGCCAGCAGTCCGGACAGATACTCTGGAAACACCATATATTTT.

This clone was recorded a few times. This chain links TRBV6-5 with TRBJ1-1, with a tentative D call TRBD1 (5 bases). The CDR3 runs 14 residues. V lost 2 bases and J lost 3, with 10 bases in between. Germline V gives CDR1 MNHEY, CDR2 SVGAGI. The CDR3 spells CASSYRAGDTEAFF. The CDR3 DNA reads TGTGCCAGCAGTTACAGGGCGGGGGACACTGAAGCTTTCTTT.

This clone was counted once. The CDR3 is CASSELGLAGETGELFF. The CDR3 DNA reads as TGCGCCAGCAGCGAGCTGGGACTAGCGGGGGAGACCGGGGAGCTGTTTTTT. The rearrangement uses TRBV4-1 and TRBJ2-2; TRBD2 matches 14 bases. The CDR3 length is 17 residues. CDR1 and CDR2 (germline): MGHRA, YSYEKL. The V gene end was trimmed by 5 bases and the J gene end by 5 bases; junction bases not matched to a gene: 7.

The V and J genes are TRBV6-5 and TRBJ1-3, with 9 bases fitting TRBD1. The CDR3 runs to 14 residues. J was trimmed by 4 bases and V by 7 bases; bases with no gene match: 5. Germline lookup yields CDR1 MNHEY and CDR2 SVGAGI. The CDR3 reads CASKRGQGGNTIYF. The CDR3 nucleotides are TGTGCCAGCAAGAGGGGACAGGGAGGAAACACCATATATTTT.

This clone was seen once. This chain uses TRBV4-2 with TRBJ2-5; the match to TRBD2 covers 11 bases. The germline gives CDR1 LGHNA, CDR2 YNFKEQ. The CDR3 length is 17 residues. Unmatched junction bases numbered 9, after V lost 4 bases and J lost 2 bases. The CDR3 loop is CASSLTYSGGVQETQYF. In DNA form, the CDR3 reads TGTGCCAGCAGCCTCACCTATAGCGGGGGGGTACAAGAGACCCAGTACTTC.

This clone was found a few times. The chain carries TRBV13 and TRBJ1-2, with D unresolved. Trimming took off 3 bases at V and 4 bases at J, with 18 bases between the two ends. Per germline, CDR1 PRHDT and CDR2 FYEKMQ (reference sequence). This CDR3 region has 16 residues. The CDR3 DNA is TGTGCCAGCAGCTTTGGACGGAGGGAACCGATCTATGGCTACACCTTC. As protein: CASSFGRREPIYGYTF.

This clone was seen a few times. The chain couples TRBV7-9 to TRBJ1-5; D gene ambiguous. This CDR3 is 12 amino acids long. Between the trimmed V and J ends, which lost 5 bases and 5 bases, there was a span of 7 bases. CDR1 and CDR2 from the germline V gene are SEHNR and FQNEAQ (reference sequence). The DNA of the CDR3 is TGTGCCAGCAGCAACTTCGATCAGCCCCAGCATTTT. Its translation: CASSNFDQPQHF.

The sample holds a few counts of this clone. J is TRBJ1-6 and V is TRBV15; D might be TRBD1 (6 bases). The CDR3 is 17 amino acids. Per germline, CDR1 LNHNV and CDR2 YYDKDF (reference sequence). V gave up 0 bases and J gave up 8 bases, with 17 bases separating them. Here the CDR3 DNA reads TGTGCCACCAGCAGAGATGGTGGATTTCCAGGGGATTCACCCCTCCACTTT. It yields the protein CATSRDGGFPGDSPLHF. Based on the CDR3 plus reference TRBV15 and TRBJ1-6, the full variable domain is DAMVIQNPRYQVTQFGKPVTLSCSQTLNHNVMYWYQQKSSQAPKLLFHYYDKDFNNEADTPDNFQSRRPNTSFCFLDIRSPGLGDTAMYLCATSRDGGFPGDSPLHFGNGTRLTVT.

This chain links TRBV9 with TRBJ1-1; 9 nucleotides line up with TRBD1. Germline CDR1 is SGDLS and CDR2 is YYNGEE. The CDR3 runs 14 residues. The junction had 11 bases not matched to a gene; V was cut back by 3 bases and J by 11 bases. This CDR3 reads CASSGGGGQGQAFF. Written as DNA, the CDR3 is TGTGCCAGCAGCGGAGGGGGGGGACAGGGCCAGGCTTTCTTT.

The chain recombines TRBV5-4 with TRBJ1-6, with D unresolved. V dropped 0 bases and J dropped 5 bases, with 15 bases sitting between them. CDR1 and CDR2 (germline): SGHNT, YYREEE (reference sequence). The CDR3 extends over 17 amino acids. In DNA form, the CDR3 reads TGTGCCAGCAGCTTGGGGCGTATGGGCAGTAATAATTCACCCCTCCACTTT. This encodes CASSLGRMGSNNSPLHF.

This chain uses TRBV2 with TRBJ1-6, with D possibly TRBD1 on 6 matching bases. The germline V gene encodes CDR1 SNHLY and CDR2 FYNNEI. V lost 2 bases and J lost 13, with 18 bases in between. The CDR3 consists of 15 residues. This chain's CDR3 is CASSEYPGAASPLHF. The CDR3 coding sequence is TGTGCCAGCAGTGAATATCCAGGGGCCGCCTCCCCCCTCCACTTT.

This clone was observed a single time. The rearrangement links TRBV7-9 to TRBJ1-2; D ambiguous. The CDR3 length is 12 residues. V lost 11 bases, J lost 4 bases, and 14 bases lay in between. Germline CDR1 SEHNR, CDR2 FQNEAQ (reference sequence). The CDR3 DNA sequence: TGTGCCCTCGAGCGGTTCACCTATGGCTACACCTTC. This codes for CALERFTYGYTF.

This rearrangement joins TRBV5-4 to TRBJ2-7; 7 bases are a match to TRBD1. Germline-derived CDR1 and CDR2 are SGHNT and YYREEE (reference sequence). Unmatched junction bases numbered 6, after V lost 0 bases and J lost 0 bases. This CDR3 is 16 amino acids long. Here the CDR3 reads CASSLGGGLSSYEQYF. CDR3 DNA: TGTGCCAGCAGCTTGGGAGGGGGCCTTAGCTCCTACGAGCAGTACTTC.

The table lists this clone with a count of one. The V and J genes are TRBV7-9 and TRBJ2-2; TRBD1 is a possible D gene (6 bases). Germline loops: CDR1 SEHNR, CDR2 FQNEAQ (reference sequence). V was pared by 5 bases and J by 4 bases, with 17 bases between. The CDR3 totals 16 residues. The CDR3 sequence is CASSPGHREGTGELFF. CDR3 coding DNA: TGTGCCAGCAGCCCGGGACACCGCGAGGGCACCGGGGAGCTGTTTTTT.

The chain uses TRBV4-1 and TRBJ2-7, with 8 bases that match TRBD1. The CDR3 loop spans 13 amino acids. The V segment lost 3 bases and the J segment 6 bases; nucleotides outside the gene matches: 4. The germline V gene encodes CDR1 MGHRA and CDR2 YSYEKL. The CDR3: CASSHWTGSEQYF. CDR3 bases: TGCGCCAGCAGCCATTGGACAGGGTCCGAGCAGTACTTC.

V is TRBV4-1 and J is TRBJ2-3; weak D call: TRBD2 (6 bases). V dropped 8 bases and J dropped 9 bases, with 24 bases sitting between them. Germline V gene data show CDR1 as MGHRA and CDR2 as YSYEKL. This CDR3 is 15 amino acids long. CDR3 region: CASRWTISNEETQYF. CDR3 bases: TGCGCCAGCCGCTGGACTATATCTAACGAGGAGACGCAGTATTTT.

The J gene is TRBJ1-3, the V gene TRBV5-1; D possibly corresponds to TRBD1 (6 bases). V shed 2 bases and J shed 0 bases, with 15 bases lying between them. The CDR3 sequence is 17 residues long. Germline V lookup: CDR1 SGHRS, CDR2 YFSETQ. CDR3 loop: CASSLGAQGASGNTIYF. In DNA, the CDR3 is TGCGCCAGCAGCTTAGGGGCACAGGGTGCCTCTGGAAACACCATATATTTT.

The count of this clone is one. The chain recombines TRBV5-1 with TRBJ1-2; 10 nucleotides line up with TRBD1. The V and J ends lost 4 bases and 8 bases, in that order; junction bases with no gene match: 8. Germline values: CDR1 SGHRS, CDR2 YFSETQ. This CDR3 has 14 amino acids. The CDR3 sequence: CASSGGQGGMGYTF. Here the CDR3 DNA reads TGCGCCAGCAGCGGCGGACAGGGGGGAATGGGCTACACCTTC.

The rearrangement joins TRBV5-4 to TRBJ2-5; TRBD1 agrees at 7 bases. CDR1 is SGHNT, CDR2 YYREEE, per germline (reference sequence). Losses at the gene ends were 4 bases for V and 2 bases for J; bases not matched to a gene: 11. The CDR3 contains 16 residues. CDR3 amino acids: CASSNRDRVGQETQYF. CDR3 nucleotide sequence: TGTGCCAGCAGCAACCGGGACAGAGTCGGGCAAGAGACCCAGTACTTC.

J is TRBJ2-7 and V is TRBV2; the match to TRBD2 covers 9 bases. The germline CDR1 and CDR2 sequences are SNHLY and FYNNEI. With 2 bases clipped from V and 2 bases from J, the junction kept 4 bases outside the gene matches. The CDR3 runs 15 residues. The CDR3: CASSERSSGTYEQYF. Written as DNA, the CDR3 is TGTGCCAGCAGTGAAAGGTCTAGCGGGACCTACGAGCAGTACTTC.

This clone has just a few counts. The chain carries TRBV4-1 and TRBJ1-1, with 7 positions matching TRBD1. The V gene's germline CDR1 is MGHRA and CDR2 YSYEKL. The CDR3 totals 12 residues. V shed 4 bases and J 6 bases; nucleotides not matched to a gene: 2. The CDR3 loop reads CASSRGTAEAFF. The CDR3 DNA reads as TGCGCCAGCAGCCGGGGGACAGCTGAAGCTTTCTTT.

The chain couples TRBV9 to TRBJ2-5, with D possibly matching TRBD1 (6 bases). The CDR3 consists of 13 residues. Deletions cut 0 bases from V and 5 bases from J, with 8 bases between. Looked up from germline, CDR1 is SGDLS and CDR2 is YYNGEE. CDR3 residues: CASSVDQGETQYF. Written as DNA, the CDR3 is TGTGCCAGCAGCGTAGACCAGGGGGAGACCCAGTACTTC.